The 3 T cell receptor beta chains below were found in one sample sequenced in a study of T cells after yellow fever vaccination. TCRdb reanalysed the 5' RACE reads using MiXCR and keeps one entry per CDR3 protein. The table records a few hundred thousand distinct CDR3 sequences, approximately 5.7% of them present only once. The sequencing here drew on PBMCs, taken 5 days after the yellow fever booster vaccination. These receptors were taken from a man aged 25 to 45 who received the YFV17D yellow fever vaccine.

The chain has TRBV10-3 and TRBJ1-2, with TRBD1 as a possible D gene (5 bases). With 7 bases removed from V and 13 bases from J, the gap between germline ends came to 16 bases. CDR1 and CDR2 from the germline V gene are ENHRY and SYGVKD. CDR3 length equals 11 residues. The chain's CDR3 is CAITGDRLFTF. The CDR3 bases are TGTGCCATCACTGGGGACCGGCTTTTCACCTTC.

In its sample, this clonotype was seen a few times. The chain uses TRBV7-2 and TRBJ2-4; D is perhaps TRBD2 (5 bases). Trimming removed 2 bases at V and 0 bases at J, with 11 bases between. This CDR3 is built from 16 residues. The germline V gene has CDR1 SGHTA and CDR2 FQGNSA. The CDR3, as DNA: TGTGCCAGCAGCTTATTTCGGGGTTCAGCCAAAAACATTCAGTACTTC. It specifies CASSLFRGSAKNIQYF.

There are many counts of this clonotype. This rearrangement joins TRBV7-8 to TRBJ1-5; tentatively, D is TRBD1 (6 bases). The V end was cut by 1 base, the J end by 4 bases, with 14 bases between. The CDR3 is 16 residues long. From germline, CDR1 is SGHVS and CDR2 FQNEAQ. The CDR3 region is CASSLDSGGLNQPQHF. DNA of the CDR3: TGTGCCAGCAGCTTAGATTCTGGGGGCCTTAATCAGCCCCAGCATTTT.